This T cell receptor (beta chain) is from a study of blood T cell repertoires in COVID-19. Study as a whole: Samples representing acute and convalescent COVID-19 were sourced from the United States, Italy and Spain. In each case, the material was cDNA or gDNA derived from T cells, B-cell-depleted T cells, or PBMCs.

V lost 8 bases and J 5 bases, leaving 8 bases between the germline ends. Germline V gene data show CDR1 as GTSNPN and CDR2 as SVGIG (reference sequence). This CDR3 contains 10 residues. As originally analysed: Estimates of nucleated cell counts were drawn from the amplification of reference gene primers. The table came from immunoSEQ multiplex PCR; TCRdb's copy has only in-frame clones and leaves some out. V, J and clone size were drawn from that table, and D and trimming were deduced from the DNA. The sample has 11,000 to 15,000 clones, approximately 87% seen once. The sequenced sample was peripheral blood. The sequence was obtained from a human donor in a cohort sampled during active COVID-19. This sequence joins TRBV30 and TRBJ2-3; D is undetermined. The CDR3 here is CALYVDTQYF. CDR3 coding DNA: TGTGCCCTATACGTAGATACGCAGTATTTT. Full variable domain (outside the CDR3, taken from reference TRBV30 and TRBJ2-3): SQTIHQWPATLVQPVGSPLSLECTVEGTSNPNLYWYRQAAGRGLQLLFYSVGIGQISSEVPQNLSASRPQDRQFILSSKKLLLSDSGFYLCALYVDTQYFGPGTRLTVL.